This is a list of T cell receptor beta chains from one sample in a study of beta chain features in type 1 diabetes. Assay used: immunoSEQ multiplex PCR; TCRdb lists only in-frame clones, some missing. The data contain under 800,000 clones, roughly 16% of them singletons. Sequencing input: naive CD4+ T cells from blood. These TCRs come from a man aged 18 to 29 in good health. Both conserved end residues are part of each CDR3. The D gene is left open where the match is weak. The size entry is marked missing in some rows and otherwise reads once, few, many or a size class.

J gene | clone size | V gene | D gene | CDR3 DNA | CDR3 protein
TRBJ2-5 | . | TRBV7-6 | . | TGTGCCAGCAGCTTACGGGAAAGGGAGACCCAGTACTTC | CASSLRERETQYF
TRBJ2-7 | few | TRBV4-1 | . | TGCGCCAGCAGCCAAGCATCGCCCGCTACCCTTAGGGGCAGGGTCCGATACGAGCAGTACTTC | CASSQASPATLRGRVRYEQYF
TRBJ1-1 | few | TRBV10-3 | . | TGTGCCATCAGTGAGATGAAGGGCAAGGCTTTCTTT | CAISEMKGKAFF
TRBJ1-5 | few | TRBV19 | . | TGTGCCAGCCGCGGGATAACAAGAAATCAGCCCCAGCATTTT | CASRGITRNQPQHF
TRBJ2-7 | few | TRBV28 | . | TGTGCCAGCAGTTTAGGAATCGGGTACGAGCAGTACTTC | CASSLGIGYEQYF
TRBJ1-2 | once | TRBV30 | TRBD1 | TGTGCCTCCACCGGGACAGGGGGAACCTACTATGGCTACACCTTC | CASTGTGGTYYGYTF
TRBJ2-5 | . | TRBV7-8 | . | TGTGCCAGCAGCTTAGTTGGGACACTTATTCAAGAGACCCAGTACTTC | CASSLVGTLIQETQYF
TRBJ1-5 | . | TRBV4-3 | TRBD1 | TGCGCCAGCAGCCAAGGACAGGGCCCCAATCAGCCCCAGCATTTT | CASSQGQGPNQPQHF
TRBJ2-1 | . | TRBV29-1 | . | TGCAGCGTTGAAACCCCTCCCGGGGGCAAAGCCTACAATGAGCAGTTCTTC | CSVETPPGGKAYNEQFF
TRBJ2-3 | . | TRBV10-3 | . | TGTGCCATCAGTGACGCCAGGGCCACAGATACGCAGTATTTT | CAISDARATDTQYF
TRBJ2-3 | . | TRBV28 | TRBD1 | TGTGCCAGCAGACGAGGACAGGGCGCCGCAGATACGCAGTATTTT | CASRRGQGAADTQYF
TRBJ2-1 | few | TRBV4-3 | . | TGCGCCAGCAGCCAAGTCTTAGGGGGATACAATGAGCAGTTCTTC | CASSQVLGGYNEQFF
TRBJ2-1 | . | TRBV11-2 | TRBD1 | TGTGCCAGCAGCTTCGGCCCAGGGGGCGATGAGCAGTTCTTC | CASSFGPGGDEQFF
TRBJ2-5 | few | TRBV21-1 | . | TGTGCCAGCAGCGAAAAGGGTCGAACAGGGGATCAAGAGACCCAGTACTTC | CASSEKGRTGDQETQYF
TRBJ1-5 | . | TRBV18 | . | TGTGCCAGCTCCCCCGACGGAGCTCAGCCCCAGCATTTT | CASSPDGAQPQHF
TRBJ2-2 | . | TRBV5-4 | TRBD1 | TGTGCCAGCAGCTTGGCCGGACAGGGGAGACCTGGCACCGGGGAGCTGTTTTTT | CASSLAGQGRPGTGELFF
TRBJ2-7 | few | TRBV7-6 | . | TGTGCCAGCAGCTCTTGGACAGCTCCCTACGAGCAGTACTTC | CASSSWTAPYEQYF
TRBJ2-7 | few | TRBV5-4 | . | TGTGCCAGCTCGAATCCAGCTAATCTTTTGAGCGAGCAGTACTTC | CASSNPANLLSEQYF
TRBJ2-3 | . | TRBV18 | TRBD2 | TGTGCCAGCTCACCAGGCGGGAGGGAGGTGGCGCAGTATTTT | CASSPGGREVAQYF
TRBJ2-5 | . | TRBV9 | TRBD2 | TGTGCCAGCAGCGTATGGCCTAGCGGGGGAGAGACCCAGTACTTC | CASSVWPSGGETQYF
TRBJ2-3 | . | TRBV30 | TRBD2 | TGTGCCCGCCTGACTAGCAACACGCAGTATTTT | CARLTSNTQYF
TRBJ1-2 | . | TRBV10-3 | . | TGTGCCATCAGAACCAACTCCTCGCAGGGGCACTATGGCTACACCTTC | CAIRTNSSQGHYGYTF
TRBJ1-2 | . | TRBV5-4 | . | TGTGCCAGCAGCCTCGGGTTATCTGGACCATACTATGGCTACACCTTC | CASSLGLSGPYYGYTF
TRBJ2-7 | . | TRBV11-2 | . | TGTGCCAGCAGCTTAGTAGGGGCCCTCCATTCCTACGAGCAGTACTTC | CASSLVGALHSYEQYF
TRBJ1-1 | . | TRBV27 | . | TGTGCCAGCAGTTTATGGGGGGGGAACACTGAAGCTTTCTTT | CASSLWGGNTEAFF
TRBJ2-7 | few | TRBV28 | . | TGTGCCAGTTCCCCTTTGGGGCGGGCCACCGCCTACGAGCAGTACTTC | CASSPLGRATAYEQYF
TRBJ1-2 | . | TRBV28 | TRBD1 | TGTGCCAGCAGTTTAGGGACAGGGGAAGGCGATGGCTACACCTTC | CASSLGTGEGDGYTF
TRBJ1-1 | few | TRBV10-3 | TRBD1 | TGTGCCATCAGGAGGGACAGGGTCTCGAACACTGAAGCTTTCTTT | CAIRRDRVSNTEAFF
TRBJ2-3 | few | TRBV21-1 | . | TGTGCCAGCAGCTTACGGACTAGCGGGGGACGTAGTTGCACAGATACGCAGTATTTT | CASSLRTSGGRSCTDTQYF
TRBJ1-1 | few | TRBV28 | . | TGTGCCAGCACGGGCAACATGAACACTGAAGCTTTCTTT | CASTGNMNTEAFF
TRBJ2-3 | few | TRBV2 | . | TGTGCCAGCAGTGAACTAGCGGATACGCAGTATTTT | CASSELADTQYF
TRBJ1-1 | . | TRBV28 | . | TGTGCCAGCAGATCTCCGGACAGAAACACTGAAGCTTTCTTT | CASRSPDRNTEAFF
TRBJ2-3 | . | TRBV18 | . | TGTGCCAGCTCACCTCCCCACGGGGAGAAGTATTTT | CASSPPHGEKYF
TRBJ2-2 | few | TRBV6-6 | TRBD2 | TGTGCCAGCAGTGCGACTAGCGGGGCGGGGGAGCTGTTTTTT | CASSATSGAGELFF
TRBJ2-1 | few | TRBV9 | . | TGTGCCAGCAGCGTAGTGGGGTACAATGAGCAGTTCTTC | CASSVVGYNEQFF
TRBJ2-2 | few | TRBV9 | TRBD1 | TGTGCCAGCAGCACACGCCACCGGTGGGACAGGGACACCGGGGAGCTGTTTTTT | CASSTRHRWDRDTGELFF
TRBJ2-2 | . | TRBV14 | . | TGTGCCAGCAGCCAAGGCCCAGGAGCCGCCGGGGAGCTGTTTTTT | CASSQGPGAAGELFF
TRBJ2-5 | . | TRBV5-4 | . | TGTGCCAGCAGCTTTGTAGGGGGTTCAGAGACCCAGTACTTC | CASSFVGGSETQYF
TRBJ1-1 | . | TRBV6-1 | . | TGTGCCAGCAGTGACGTGGTGAACACTGAAGCTTTCTTT | CASSDVVNTEAFF
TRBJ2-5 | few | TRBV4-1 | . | TGCGCCAGCAGCCAAGACGGGAGACCCCAGTACTTC | CASSQDGRPQYF
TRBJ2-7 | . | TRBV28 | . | TGTGCCAGCAGTACCACTGGGGGTGCGTACTTC | CASSTTGGAYF
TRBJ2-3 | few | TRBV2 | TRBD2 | TGTGCCAGCAGTGGGACTAGCGGCACAGATACGCAGTATTTT | CASSGTSGTDTQYF
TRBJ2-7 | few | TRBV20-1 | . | TGCAGTGCTCGTGTTAGTCACGAGCAGTACTTC | CSARVSHEQYF
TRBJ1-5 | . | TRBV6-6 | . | TGTGCCAGCGGCACAGGGTATAGCAATCAGCCCCAGCATTTT | CASGTGYSNQPQHF
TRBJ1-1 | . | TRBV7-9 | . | TGTGCCAGCAGCTTATCCGGACAGCACACTGAAGCTTTCTTT | CASSLSGQHTEAFF
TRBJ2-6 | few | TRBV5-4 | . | TGTGCCAGCAGCTCACAGGGAAACTCTGGGGCCAACGTCCTGACTTTC | CASSSQGNSGANVLTF
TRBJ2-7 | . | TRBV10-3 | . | TGTGCCATCAGTGAAGCACCTTTCCGGGGGCAGTACTTC | CAISEAPFRGQYF
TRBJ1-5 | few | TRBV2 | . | TGTGCCAGCAGTGAATGGGGATCACAGCCCCAGCATTTT | CASSEWGSQPQHF
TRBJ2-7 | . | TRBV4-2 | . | TGTGCCAGCAGCCAAGATCAGGGGTTAAGTTCCTACGAGCAGTACTTC | CASSQDQGLSSYEQYF
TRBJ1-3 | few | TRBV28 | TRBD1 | TGTGCCAGCAGTACAGACAGGGTATTAGGAAACACCATATATTTT | CASSTDRVLGNTIYF
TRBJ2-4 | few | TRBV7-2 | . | TGTGCCAGCAGCTTACAACAGGGAGCCCCGAAAGCCAAAAACATTCAGTACTTC | CASSLQQGAPKAKNIQYF
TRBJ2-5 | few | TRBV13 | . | TGTGCCAGCAGCCCCCTAGGGAGCGGAGCTGGGGAGACCCAGTACTTC | CASSPLGSGAGETQYF
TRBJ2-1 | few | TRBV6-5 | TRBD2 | TGTGCCAGCAGCGTTAGCGGGAAACAGCAGTTCTTC | CASSVSGKQQFF
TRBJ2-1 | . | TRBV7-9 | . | TGTGCCAGCAGCTTAGAGGCTCCTCGAGGAACCTACAATGAGCAGTTCTTC | CASSLEAPRGTYNEQFF